This T cell receptor (beta chain) was sequenced in a study of T-cell memory formation after mild COVID-19 (TCRdb year 2021). A note on the overall study: TCR sequence clusters from the two donors were largely donor specific. The cohort comprised two young, previously healthy adult volunteers, one female and one male. In two donors, T-cell clones that expanded and contracted after mild COVID-19 were tracked by sequencing TCRalpha and TCRbeta repertoires over time. What the authors observed across the whole study: Whether the second-wave clones peaking on day 37 were SARS-CoV-2 specific was not confirmed. Clones contracting from day 15 to 85 had balanced CD4/CD8 phenotypes, while a second wave expanding from day 15 to 37 was biased towards CD4+. Some responding clones were found in pre-infection memory, which suggests that pre-existing cross-reactive memory T cells took part in the SARS-CoV-2 response. Only a couple of mild cases were covered by the study, and larger cohorts that include severe cases with pre-infection samples were considered necessary. Contracting CD4+ clones appeared mostly in the CM and EM memory subsets, whereas CD8+ clones were enriched in EMRA.

For sequencing, an Illumina NovaSeq 6000 was employed. TCRalpha and TCRbeta cDNA libraries were built by 5'RACE with constant-segment primers, adding sample barcodes and unique molecular identifiers. Trizol reagent was used to extract RNA from every sample. Library amplification was performed in two PCR steps, and a second sample barcode and Illumina TruSeq adapters were introduced in the second step. The libraries were sequenced on an Illumina NovaSeq using 2 x 150 bp paired-end reads. On the authors' methods: With migec v1.2.7, reads were demultiplexed and then collapsed into UMI-guided consensus sequences. Using mixcr v2.1.11, UMI consensuses were aligned to TRA and TRB V and J templates and then assembled into clonotypes. Clonotypes were classified as expanded or contracted when called significant by both edgeR and NoisET, with noise models trained on biological replicates. For edgeR calls, the cutoffs were a false discovery rate-adjusted p below 0.01 and a log2 fold-change threshold of 1. PCA with hierarchical clustering of max-normalized trajectories of the 1000 most abundant clonotypes was used as exploratory dynamics analysis. The CD4 or CD8 phenotype of responding clones was assigned using the separately sequenced CD4+ and CD8+ repertoires. TCRdb's own reprocessing of the public reads used fastp at Q25 and MiXCR and kept productive beta chains. When rows share a CDR3 protein, they turn into one entry using the most common DNA and genes. TCRdb, rather than the study authors, made the V and J calls. The sample table lists 80,000 to 95,000 distinct CDR3 sequences, approximately 23% of them with a count of one. In total, the top ten clones hold under 55% of the sample.

About this clonotype itself: This receptor's antigen is unknown. No much larger clone exists at a distance of one base, and base qualities are not known.

PBMCs were isolated by Ficoll-Paque density gradient centrifugation. The germline V gene yields SNHLY for CDR1 and FYNNEI for CDR2. Between the V and J ends, shortened by 5 bases and 4 bases respectively, the junction contains 15 bases. From the cysteine up to the phenylalanine, the CDR3 has a length of 15 residues. Only the CDR3 region is kept as DNA, spanning 45 bases read in frame from base 1. This TCR was recovered from a man aged 18 to 30 who had mild COVID-19 (a few samples of this study predate the infection). The sample titles of this study are shuffled in the database, so cell type and time point are left out; the donor was told from shared clones. The chain joins TRBV2 to TRBJ1-3; the D gene is perhaps TRBD1, from 5 matching bases. The material sequenced was PBMCs or a T cell subset sorted from them (not recorded which). The CDR3 region: CASSRDSYAGNTIYF. The DNA sequence is as follows: TGTGCCAGCAGTCGAGACAGTTATGCAGGAAACACCATATATTTT.